The 18 T cell receptor beta chains below come from one sample, sequenced in a study of blood T cell repertoires in COVID-19. Using immunoSEQ multiplex PCR, the repertoire was profiled, and TCRdb retains in-frame clones only, with some absent. The table lists about 300,000 clones, 65% to 90% of them singletons. Sample: PBMCs or T cells enriched from blood (not recorded which). The receptor set was obtained from a woman aged 18-30 years who had recovered from COVID-19.

The chain uses TRBV24-1 and TRBJ1-1; a possible D gene is TRBD1 (5 bases). The ends were cut back, 8 bases at V and 1 base at J, with 10 bases in the middle. CDR3 size: 13 residues. CDR1 and CDR2 (germline): KGHDR, SFDVKD. CDR3 sequence: CATKAQGNTEAFF. The CDR3 DNA sequence: TGTGCCACCAAGGCGCAGGGGAACACTGAAGCTTTCTTT.

J is TRBJ2-7 and V is TRBV5-6; 12 bases line up with TRBD2. Germline V gene data show CDR1 as SGHDT and CDR2 as YYEEEE. The CDR3 totals 17 residues. V lost 4 bases, J lost 0 bases, and 8 bases stayed unmatched. The CDR3 spells CASSGGLAGLSSYEQYF. For the CDR3, the DNA is TGTGCCAGCAGCGGGGGACTAGCGGGCCTGAGCTCCTACGAGCAGTACTTC.

A remark on this clone: Germline is not matched at one junction end, which may reflect a read error. The J gene is TRBJ1-1, the V gene TRBV6-1, with a weak D call TRBD1 (6 bases). CDR1 and CDR2 (germline): MNHNS, SASEGT. The CDR3 consists of 13 residues. Here the CDR3 reads CASSEAGATEAFF. The CDR3 coding sequence is TGTGCCAGCAGCGAAGCGGGGGCCACTGAAGCTTTCTTT.

This chain joins TRBV30 and TRBJ1-1; D might be TRBD1 (6 bases). The V gene's germline CDR1 is GTSNPN and CDR2 SVGIG (reference sequence). Deletions cut 2 bases from V and 4 bases from J, with 14 bases between. The CDR3 covers 14 residues. The CDR3 reads CAWSSGGPGTEAFF. CDR3 nucleotides: TGTGCCTGGAGTTCCGGGGGGCCGGGCACTGAAGCTTTCTTT.

J is TRBJ2-2 and V is TRBV24-1; maybe TRBD2 (5 bases). This CDR3 has 15 residues. Germline loops: CDR1 KGHDR, CDR2 SFDVKD. Trimming removed 3 bases from V and 7 bases from J, with 14 bases in between. The CDR3 DNA is TGTGCCACCAGTGATCGGGGATTCACTCTCGGGGAGCTGTTTTTT. This sequence encodes CATSDRGFTLGELFF.

Remarks on this clone: Mismatch with germline at one junction end may stem from a read error. Here the CDR3 DNA reads TGCAGTGCCCTATTAGCTACCGGAATCTTT. The encoded protein is CSALLATGIF. The chain carries TRBV20-1 and TRBJ1-1; D uncertain. The length of the CDR3 is 10 residues. Looked up from germline, CDR1 is DFQATT and CDR2 is SNEGSKA (reference sequence).

The gene calls are TRBV14 and TRBJ1-2, with a weak D call TRBD1 (6 bases). CDR3 length equals 13 residues. The V end lost 4 bases, the J end lost 6 bases, and 12 bases lay between the germline ends. From germline, CDR1 is SGHDN and CDR2 FVKESK. The CDR3 reads CASSPRGGDGYTF. The CDR3 coding sequence is TGTGCCAGCAGCCCAAGGGGGGGTGATGGCTACACCTTC.

Of note for this clone: Other DNA sequences within the sample encode an identical CDR3. The CDR3 DNA follows: TGTGCCACCAGTGATTCCTCAGGGGGCGGAAGCACAGATACGCAGTATTTT. Translation gives CATSDSSGGGSTDTQYF. The genes are TRBV24-1 and TRBJ2-3; 8 bases agree with TRBD1. This CDR3 comprises 17 residues. After removal of 2 bases from V and 0 bases from J, the junction contained 6 bases not matched to a gene. Germline-derived CDR1 and CDR2 are KGHDR and SFDVKD.

CDR3 in amino acids: CASSLPGFRQGNYGYTF. CDR3 nucleotides: TGTGCCAGCAGTTTGCCGGGATTCCGGCAGGGGAACTATGGCTACACCTTC. The J gene is TRBJ1-2, the V gene TRBV28; possibly TRBD1 for D (6 bases). The CDR3 consists of 17 residues. The germline CDR1 and CDR2 sequences are MDHEN and SYDVKM. V shed 3 bases and J shed 2 bases, with 19 bases lying between them.

The table lists this clone with a few counts. The chain combines TRBV18 with TRBJ2-1; possibly TRBD1 for D (6 bases). This CDR3 comprises 15 residues. V gave up 2 bases and J gave up 2 bases, with 10 bases separating them. In germline, CDR1 is KGHSH, CDR2 LQKENI. The CDR3 here is CASSPVGDTYNEQFF. CDR3 nucleotides: TGTGCCAGCTCACCAGTGGGGGACACCTACAATGAGCAGTTCTTC.

The CDR3 region has the DNA TGTGCCAGCAGCTTATACCCAGCTAACTATGGCTACACCTTC. Its protein is CASSLYPANYGYTF. This sequence joins TRBV7-9 and TRBJ1-2; no firm D call. The V end lost 2 bases, the J end lost 0 bases, and 7 bases lay between the germline ends. This CDR3 has 14 residues. Germline V CDR1 and CDR2: SEHNR, FQNEAQ (reference sequence).

The chain couples TRBV4-1 to TRBJ1-4; D is perhaps TRBD1 (6 bases). The CDR3 consists of 14 residues. Germline CDR1 is MGHRA and CDR2 is YSYEKL. V was pared by 4 bases and J by 6 bases, with 12 bases between. This chain's CDR3 is CASSPASGDEKLFF. The CDR3 DNA follows: TGCGCCAGCAGCCCTGCGTCAGGGGATGAAAAACTGTTTTTT.

This chain joins TRBV5-4 and TRBJ2-5, with TRBD2 matching 7 bases. CDR3 size: 13 residues. Trimming cost V 3 bases and J 5 bases; bases outside gene matches: 4. From germline, CDR1 is SGHNT and CDR2 YYREEE (reference sequence). The CDR3 DNA sequence: TGTGCCAGCAGCTCAGTGGGGGGGGAGACCCAGTACTTC. This gives the protein CASSSVGGETQYF. The whole variable domain, remainder taken from reference TRBV5-4 and TRBJ2-5, is ETGVTQSPTHLIKTRGQQVTLRCSSQSGHNTVSWYQQALGQGPQFIFQYYREEENGRGNFPPRFSGLQFPNYSSELNVNALELDDSALYLCASSSVGGETQYFGPGTRLLVL.

J is TRBJ1-5 and V is TRBV18; 9 nucleotides match TRBD1. The CDR3 runs 17 residues. The V gene end was trimmed by 4 bases and the J gene end by 4 bases; junction bases not matched to a gene: 11. Germline V gene lookup returns CDR1 KGHSH and CDR2 LQKENI. CDR3 in DNA: TGTGCCAGCTCACTAACCCAGCCGGGACAGGGAAATCAGCCCCAGCATTTT. Its translation: CASSLTQPGQGNQPQHF.

The chain employs TRBV27 and TRBJ1-1; the D is unclear. The V and J ends lost 5 bases and 0 bases respectively, with 16 bases between them. The CDR3 length is 16 residues. CDR1 is MNHEY, CDR2 SMNVEV, per germline (reference sequence). The CDR3 here is CASSGLHVRMNTEAFF. The CDR3 DNA reads as TGTGCCAGCAGTGGGCTCCACGTCCGAATGAACACTGAAGCTTTCTTT.

J is TRBJ2-1 and V is TRBV12-3 or TRBV12-4; D remains ambiguous. Trimming removed 5 bases at V and 10 bases at J, with 9 bases between. The CDR3 is 11 amino acids. The CDR3 region is CASSPLEEQFF. The CDR3 DNA is TGTGCCAGCAGTCCTTTGGAGGAGCAGTTCTTC.

The chain is built from TRBV19 and TRBJ2-1, with 9 bases matching TRBD2. This CDR3 contains 18 residues. CDR1 is LNHDA and CDR2 is SQIVND in the germline V gene (reference sequence). V shed 1 base, J shed 8 bases, and the junction held 15 bases outside the gene matches. CDR3 DNA sequence: TGTGCCAGTAGTATAGCCAACCGGGCCAGCGGGAGGTGGTATGAGCAGTTCTTC. It specifies CASSIANRASGRWYEQFF.

This chain joins TRBV7-8 and TRBJ1-6; no firm D call. Between the trimmed V and J ends, which lost 6 bases and 0 bases, there was a span of 9 bases. This CDR3 is 15 amino acids long. Germline values: CDR1 SGHVS, CDR2 FQNEAQ. The chain's CDR3 is CASRTRSSYNSPLHF. In nucleotides, the CDR3 is TGTGCCAGCAGGACTAGAAGCTCCTATAATTCACCCCTCCACTTT. The full variable domain, its missing parts supplied by reference TRBV7-8 and TRBJ1-6, is GAGVSQSPRYKVAKRGQDVALRCDPISGHVSLFWYQQALGQGPEFLTYFQNEAQLDKSGLPSDRFFAERPEGSVSTLKIQRTQQEDSAVYLCASRTRSSYNSPLHFGNGTRLTVT.